The 5 T cell receptor beta chains below were found in one sample sequenced in a study of CD8 T cell repertoires and HIV-1 epitope variants. Clones were sequenced by immunoSEQ multiplex PCR, and TCRdb holds only the in-frame ones, with some missing. The sample carries roughly 5,300 clones, around two thirds recorded once. Their antigen targets remain unknown. The source material was cultured CD8+ T cells derived from PBMCs. These receptors all come from a male donor with HIV.

The chain has TRBV4-2 and TRBJ2-7; 8 bases agree with TRBD2. The V and J ends lost 5 bases and 5 bases, in that order; junction bases with no gene match: 8. Germline V gene data show CDR1 as LGHNA and CDR2 as YNFKEQ. The CDR3 totals 14 residues. The CDR3 protein is CASSLGGGNNEQYF. The CDR3 DNA reads as TGTGCCAGCAGCTTGGGCGGGGGGAACAACGAGCAGTACTTC.

This clone has only one observation. The J gene is TRBJ2-3, the V gene TRBV28, with TRBD2 matching over 13 bases. CDR1 and CDR2 (germline): MDHEN, SYDVKM. Germline trimming cut 10 bases from V and 7 bases from J; bases unmatched to any gene: 14. CDR3 size: 16 residues. CDR3 bases: TGTGCCACCACAATCGGACTAGCGGGAGCATCCAATACGCAGTATTTT. Amino acid sequence: CATTIGLAGASNTQYF.

This rearrangement joins TRBV21-1 to TRBJ1-4; TRBD1 reflects the table's D call only, with no check against the DNA. TRBV21-1 is a documented pseudogene. The CDR3 extends over 14 amino acids. Here the CDR3 reads CASETDRRTEKLFF. Written as DNA, the CDR3 is TGTGCCAGCGAAACGGACAGGAGGACCGAAAAACTGTTTTTT.

This clone was seen more than once but under ten times. V usage is TRBV29-1 and J usage is TRBJ1-3; D call uncertain. V was trimmed by 4 bases and J by 0 bases, leaving 7 bases between them. This CDR3 contains 13 residues. Germline V lookup: CDR1 SQVTM, CDR2 ANQGSEA. CDR3 amino acids: CSVVLPSGNTIYF. The CDR3 DNA sequence: TGCAGCGTTGTACTTCCCTCTGGAAACACCATATATTTT.

J is TRBJ1-1 and V is TRBV28, with TRBD1 identical over 9 bases. The CDR3 has 14 amino acids. Losses at the gene ends were 7 bases for V and 4 bases for J; bases not matched to a gene: 7. Germline assignment: CDR1 MDHEN and CDR2 SYDVKM. CDR3 nucleotide sequence: TGTGCCAGCACCTTACAGGGGGCAGGCACTGAAGCTTTCTTT. Translating gives CASTLQGAGTEAFF.